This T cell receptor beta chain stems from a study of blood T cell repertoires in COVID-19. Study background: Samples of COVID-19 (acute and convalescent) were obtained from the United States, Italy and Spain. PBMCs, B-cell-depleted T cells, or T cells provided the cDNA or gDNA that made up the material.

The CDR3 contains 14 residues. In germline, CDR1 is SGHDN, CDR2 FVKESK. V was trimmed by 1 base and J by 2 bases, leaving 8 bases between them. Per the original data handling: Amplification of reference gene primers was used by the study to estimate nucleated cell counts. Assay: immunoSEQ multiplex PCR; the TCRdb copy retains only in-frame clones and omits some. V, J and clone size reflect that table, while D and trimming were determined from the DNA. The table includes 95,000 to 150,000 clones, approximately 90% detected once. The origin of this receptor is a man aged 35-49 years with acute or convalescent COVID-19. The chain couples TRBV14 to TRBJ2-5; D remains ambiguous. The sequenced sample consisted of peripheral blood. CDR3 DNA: TGTGCCAGCAGCCAAGGAGAACAGCAAGAGACCCAGTACTTC. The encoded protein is CASSQGEQQETQYF.